A single sample is the source of the 2 T cell receptor beta chains below, sequenced in a study of cytomegalovirus exposure and HLA in healthy donors. Use of 60 Vbeta and 13 Jbeta primers characterized the PCR. Some clones are missing from TCRdb's copy, which holds only in-frame ones; the method was immunoSEQ multiplex PCR. Counted here are 85,000 to 100,000 clones, approximately 89% occurring once; the ten biggest clones make up over 8.5%. The sample comprised PBMCs. These receptors came from a man aged 25 to 40 in good health and CMV-seropositive.

The chain has TRBV2 and TRBJ2-3; 12 bases are shared with TRBD2. J lost 4 bases, V lost 6 bases, and 5 bases had no gene match. The CDR3 spans 15 residues. Germline CDR1 is SNHLY and CDR2 is FYNNEI. This chain's CDR3 is CASSRLAGVSDTQYF. The CDR3 DNA reads as TGTGCCAGCAGCCGACTAGCGGGAGTGTCAGATACGCAGTATTTT.

This chain uses TRBV25-1 with TRBJ2-2, with 7 nucleotides matching TRBD1. The trim removed 10 bases at V and 0 bases at J, leaving 2 bases unmatched. CDR1 MGHDK and CDR2 SYGVNS come from the germline V gene. The CDR3 contains 13 residues. The CDR3 nucleotides are TGTGCCACCGGGACAGCGAACACCGGGGAGCTGTTTTTT. This codes for CATGTANTGELFF. Complete variable domain (other parts from reference TRBV25-1 and TRBJ2-2): EADIYQTPRYLVIGTGKKITLECSQTMGHDKMYWYQQDPGMELHLIHYSYGVNSTEKGDLSSESTVSRIRTEHFPLTLESARPSHTSQYLCATGTANTGELFFGEGSRLTVL.